The sequence of this T cell receptor (beta chain) was determined in a study of beta chain features in type 1 diabetes. Study-level background: Age, gender and cell yields were similar between patients and healthy donors.

Study results and caveats: Researchers report that Type 1 diabetes patients had moderately but significantly shorter TCRB CDR3s across all four CD4+ subsets.

This clone has just a few counts. Its antigen remains unidentified. This CDR3 region has 14 residues. CDR1 and CDR2 from the germline V gene are MNHEY and SVGAGI. V was cut by 8 bases and J by 5 bases, with 18 bases left in between. As every portion of the isolated RNA was reverse transcribed, the sequencing read expressed TCRB transcripts. TCRdb keeps only in-frame clones here, not all; method: immunoSEQ multiplex PCR. The sample includes about 190,000 clones, about 7.9% of them seen just once. The material sequenced was central memory CD4+ T cells from blood. This chain links TRBV6-5 with TRBJ2-5; D perhaps matches TRBD2 (6 bases). This receptor was obtained from a man younger than 35 with type 1 diabetes. The CDR3 loop reads CASGPGGPVETQYF. CDR3 in DNA: TGTGCCAGCGGGCCCGGGGGACCCGTCGAGACCCAGTACTTC.